One and the same sample provided the 23 T cell receptor beta chains below, sequenced in a study of CD8 T cells in ankylosing spondylitis (dated by TCRdb to 2016 to 2017). To prepare the library, 5' RACE was applied. TCRdb records Illumina HiSeq 2500 as the sequencer. Starting from the raw public reads, TCRdb applied fastp trimming at Q25, assembled clones with MiXCR and retained in-frame beta chains. Merged by CDR3 protein, the rows form single entries marked with the most common genes and DNA. In all, the sample holds 300,000 to 400,000 distinct CDR3 sequences, and roughly 14% of those were seen once. The top ten clones comprise about 1% of the sample. The sample was blood, either unsorted or a sorted T cell fraction (not recorded which). Receptors were obtained from a male donor with ankylosing spondylitis or in good health (not recorded which).

The rearrangement joins TRBV5-6 to TRBJ1-5; D gene unclear. There are 12 residues in the CDR3. The ends were cut back, 1 base at V and 6 bases at J, with 5 bases in the middle. Germline CDR1 SGHDT, CDR2 YYEEEE. The chain's CDR3 is CASSLNGQPQHF. CDR3 DNA: TGTGCCAGCAGCTTGAACGGTCAGCCCCAGCATTTT.

The sample holds a few counts of this clonotype. V usage is TRBV10-3 and J usage is TRBJ2-1, with no clear D. The V end was cut by 0 bases, the J end by 3 bases, with 12 bases between. From germline, CDR1 is ENHRY and CDR2 SYGVKD. The CDR3 has 16 residues. The CDR3 reads CAISESTPNIYNEQFF. The CDR3 region has the DNA TGTGCCATCAGTGAGTCGACCCCAAACATCTACAATGAGCAGTTCTTC.

This clonotype was detected many times. V is TRBV20-1 and J is TRBJ2-5; 7 positions agree with TRBD2. The length of the CDR3 is 16 residues. V dropped 0 bases and J dropped 0; count of bases not matched to a gene: 7. Germline V gene lookup returns CDR1 DFQATT and CDR2 SNEGSKA (reference sequence). Written as DNA, the CDR3 is TGCAGTGCTAGAGATGGAGGGACTACGTACCAAGAGACCCAGTACTTC. This codes for CSARDGGTTYQETQYF.

The rearrangement links TRBV30 to TRBJ2-1; D is possibly TRBD1 (8 bases). V gave up 0 bases and J gave up 8 bases, with 26 bases separating them. CDR3 size: 18 residues. Germline-derived CDR1 and CDR2 are GTSNPN and SVGIG (reference sequence). The CDR3 sequence is CAWSVMRAGGRTRHEQFF. As DNA, the CDR3 is TGTGCCTGGAGTGTAATGAGGGCAGGGGGCCGGACTAGGCATGAGCAGTTCTTC.

This clonotype has just a few counts. The chain has TRBV5-1 and TRBJ2-1; 9 nucleotides match TRBD2. CDR1 and CDR2 from the germline V gene are SGHRS and YFSETQ. The CDR3 length is 17 residues. Trimming took 0 bases from V and 3 from J; bases not matched to a gene: 7. The CDR3 sequence: CASSLVTSGQNYNEQFF. Here the CDR3 DNA reads TGCGCCAGCAGCTTGGTAACTAGCGGGCAGAACTACAATGAGCAGTTCTTC.

This clonotype was counted a few times. The chain links TRBV20-1 to TRBJ2-1; 11 bases fit TRBD2. V was pared by 8 bases and J by 6 bases, with 3 bases of the junction left unmatched. The germline V gene encodes CDR1 DFQATT and CDR2 SNEGSKA (reference sequence). The CDR3 totals 12 residues. The CDR3 sequence: CSLAGGPNEQFF. CDR3 in DNA: TGCAGTTTAGCGGGAGGGCCCAATGAGCAGTTCTTC.

This clonotype showed up just a few times. The rearrangement links TRBV5-1 to TRBJ2-2; 7 bases line up with TRBD2. With V trimmed by 7 bases and J by 7 bases, 7 bases remained unmatched. Looked up from germline, CDR1 is SGHRS and CDR2 is YFSETQ. The length of the CDR3 is 13 residues. The CDR3 protein is CASSLGGNGELFF. CDR3 nucleotide sequence: TGCGCCAGCTCCCTCGGGGGGAACGGGGAGCTGTTTTTT.

The chain is built from TRBV6-1 and TRBJ1-2, with 7 bases fitting TRBD1. CDR1 is MNHNS, CDR2 SASEGT, per germline. V trimming: 3 bases; J trimming: 3 bases; junction bases outside the gene matches: 7. The CDR3 covers 15 residues. CDR3 nucleotide sequence: TGTGCCAGCAGTGATTTAGGGGGCGGATACTATGGCTACACCTTC. Translating it yields CASSDLGGGYYGYTF.

This clonotype was observed a few times. The genes are TRBV5-1 and TRBJ2-1; D ambiguous. Per germline, CDR1 SGHRS and CDR2 YFSETQ. V lost 4 bases and J lost 0, with 14 bases in between. This CDR3 contains 16 residues. CDR3 DNA sequence: TGCGCCAGCAGCCACCCCAGCCCGAGCTCCTACAATGAGCAGTTCTTC. It encodes CASSHPSPSSYNEQFF.

This clonotype was seen only a few times. The chain is built from TRBV3-1 and TRBJ1-1; D remains unclear. Germline CDR1 is LGHDT and CDR2 is YNNKEL (reference sequence). The CDR3 extends over 15 amino acids. V lost 1 base and J lost 1, with 10 bases in between. The CDR3 coding sequence is TGTGCCAGCAGCCAAGTGGGAAGACAGAACACTGAAGCTTTCTTT. It translates to CASSQVGRQNTEAFF.

This sequence joins TRBV29-1 and TRBJ1-5, with D possibly TRBD1 on 5 matching bases. The CDR3 is 13 amino acids. Looked up from germline, CDR1 is SQVTM and CDR2 is ANQGSEA. V was pared by 6 bases and J by 0 bases, with 9 bases between. CDR3 DNA sequence: TGCAGCGTCGGGACGGATAGCAATCAGCCCCAGCATTTT. This encodes CSVGTDSNQPQHF. The complete variable domain, with remaining parts taken from reference TRBV29-1 and TRBJ1-5, reads SAVISQKPSRDICQRGTSLTIQCQVDSQVTMMFWYRQQPGQSLTLIATANQGSEATYESGFVIDKFPISRPNLTFSTLTVSNMSPEDSSIYLCSVGTDSNQPQHFGDGTRLSIL.

This chain connects TRBV4-2 to TRBJ2-3, with TRBD2 identical over 8 bases. V shed 4 bases and J 2 bases; nucleotides not matched to a gene: 14. Germline lookup yields CDR1 LGHNA and CDR2 YNFKEQ. The CDR3 covers 18 residues. CDR3 sequence: CASSPSGQRGRNTDTQYF. The CDR3 DNA reads as TGTGCCAGCAGCCCAAGCGGGCAGCGGGGGAGAAACACAGATACGCAGTATTTT.

This clonotype was detected ten times or more. CDR3 in amino acids: CAISERPDRGNEQFF. The CDR3, as DNA: TGTGCCATCAGTGAGCGACCGGACAGGGGGAATGAGCAGTTCTTC. The V gene is TRBV10-3, the J gene TRBJ2-1, with 10 nucleotides matching TRBD1. This CDR3 region has 15 residues. J was trimmed by 7 bases and V by 2 bases; bases with no gene match: 5. The germline V gene encodes CDR1 ENHRY and CDR2 SYGVKD.

This clonotype was seen a few times. The CDR3 sequence is CASTQAVMGNEQFF. The CDR3 coding sequence is TGTGCCAGCACGCAGGCCGTTATGGGGAATGAGCAGTTCTTC. The V and J genes are TRBV2 and TRBJ2-1; D ambiguous. Germline V gene data show CDR1 as SNHLY and CDR2 as FYNNEI. This CDR3 is 14 amino acids long. V was cut by 7 bases and J by 7 bases, with 17 bases left in between.

This clonotype was counted many times. The chain links TRBV7-9 to TRBJ1-1; tentatively, D is TRBD1 (5 bases). Trimming removed 3 bases at V and 6 bases at J, with 11 bases between. CDR3 length: 13 amino acids. Looked up from germline, CDR1 is SEHNR and CDR2 is FQNEAQ (reference sequence). The CDR3 DNA sequence: TGTGCCAGCAGCTTGGGCAGGGCCCCTGAAGCTTTCTTT. The encoded protein is CASSLGRAPEAFF. The variable domain in full, completed from reference TRBV7-9 and TRBJ1-1, reads DTGVSQNPRHKITKRGQNVTFRCDPISEHNRLYWYRQTLGQGPEFLTYFQNEAQLEKSRLLSDRFSAERPKGSFSTLEIQRTEQGDSAMYLCASSLGRAPEAFFGQGTRLTVV.

The table lists this clonotype with a count of one. This rearrangement joins TRBV19 to TRBJ2-7; the D is unclear. Germline CDR1 is LNHDA and CDR2 is SQIVND (reference sequence). This CDR3 spans 13 amino acids. V shed 4 bases and J shed 1 base, with 8 bases lying between them. CDR3 in DNA: TGTGCCAGTAGTAGTATGGGGTCCTACGAGCAGTACTTC. Translation: CASSSMGSYEQYF. Full variable domain (rest looked up from reference TRBV19 and TRBJ2-7): DGGITQSPKYLFRKEGQNVTLSCEQNLNHDAMYWYRQDPGQGLRLIYYSQIVNDFQKGDIAEGYSVSREKKESFPLTVTSAQKNPTAFYLCASSSMGSYEQYFGPGTRLTVT.

The V and J genes are TRBV28 and TRBJ2-3; D remains unclear. This CDR3 has 18 residues. CDR1 and CDR2 from the germline V gene are MDHEN and SYDVKM. The ends were cut back, 9 bases at V and 0 bases at J, with 25 bases in the middle. The CDR3 sequence: CARGPGLVCYPSTDTQYF. The CDR3, as DNA: TGTGCCAGGGGCCCCGGGCTAGTCTGCTACCCTAGCACAGATACGCAGTATTTT. Full variable domain (outside the CDR3, taken from reference TRBV28 and TRBJ2-3): DVKVTQSSRYLVKRTGEKVFLECVQDMDHENMFWYRQDPGLGLRLIYFSYDVKMKEKGDIPEGYSVSREKKERFSLILESASTNQTSMYLCARGPGLVCYPSTDTQYFGPGTRLTVL.

This sequence joins TRBV3-1 and TRBJ2-5, with D unresolved. From germline, CDR1 is LGHDT and CDR2 YNNKEL (reference sequence). V gave up 0 bases and J gave up 5 bases, with 7 bases separating them. This CDR3 comprises 13 residues. The CDR3 is CASSQDQVETQYF. The CDR3 coding sequence is TGTGCCAGCAGCCAAGATCAAGTGGAGACCCAGTACTTC.

The genes are TRBV29-1 and TRBJ2-7; D unresolved. The CDR3 runs to 14 residues. Germline assignment: CDR1 SQVTM and CDR2 ANQGSEA. The V end lost 2 bases, the J end lost 2 bases, and 13 bases lay between the germline ends. The CDR3 DNA is TGCAGCGTTGAATTACCCTCTTCCCCCTACGAGCAGTACTTC. This translates into CSVELPSSPYEQYF.

The gene calls are TRBV5-1 and TRBJ2-3; perhaps TRBD1 as D (6 bases). Between the trimmed V and J ends, which lost 2 bases and 1 base, there was a span of 14 bases. Germline assignment: CDR1 SGHRS and CDR2 YFSETQ. CDR3 size: 16 residues. The CDR3 DNA sequence: TGCGCCAGCAGCTTTTTCAGGGGAATCGGCACAGATACGCAGTATTTT. Residues: CASSFFRGIGTDTQYF.

This clonotype was found a few times. The chain uses TRBV6-4 and TRBJ1-2, with 9 bases that match TRBD1. The CDR3 loop spans 16 amino acids. The V gene's germline CDR1 is MRHNA and CDR2 SNTAGT. The V gene end was trimmed by 6 bases and the J gene end by 8 bases; junction bases not matched to a gene: 16. The DNA of the CDR3 is TGTGCCAGCAGGACGGGACAGGGTGAGGGTGGAGGAGGCTACACCTTC. Its translation: CASRTGQGEGGGGYTF.

The rearrangement joins TRBV20-1 to TRBJ1-1; no firm D call. CDR1 and CDR2 from the germline V gene are DFQATT and SNEGSKA (reference sequence). The V and J ends lost 3 bases and 0 bases respectively, with 5 bases between them. The CDR3 runs 12 residues. In nucleotides, the CDR3 is TGCAGTGCTAGTCAACTGAACACTGAAGCTTTCTTT. Residues: CSASQLNTEAFF.

This clonotype appeared many times. The V call is TRBV5-1, the J call TRBJ2-1, with a tentative D call TRBD2 (6 bases). CDR3 length equals 16 residues. Germline V gene data show CDR1 as SGHRS and CDR2 as YFSETQ. The V end lost 0 bases, the J end lost 9 bases, and 19 bases lay between the germline ends. The CDR3 nucleotides read TGCGCCAGCAGCTTGGAGTTGGCTAGCGTCGGGGGTGAGCAGTTCTTC. Protein: CASSLELASVGGEQFF.